The present T cell receptor beta chain was sequenced within a study of OX40 agonist ivuxolimab in advanced cancers. Unmatched junction bases numbered 17, after V lost 4 bases and J lost 7 bases. Per germline, CDR1 SGHVS and CDR2 FQNEAQ. The CDR3 consists of 20 residues. Produced via immunoSEQ multiplex PCR; TCRdb's table is partial and in-frame only. The sample consists of 25,000 to 35,000 clones, approximately 81% of them appearing once. This receptor was identified in an adult with an advanced solid tumor such as melanoma, head and neck, liver or kidney cancer. Source: CD4+ or CD8+ T cells sorted from blood, taken in a trial of the OX40 agonist ivuxolimab. The V gene is TRBV7-8, the J gene TRBJ2-4, with 15 bases matching TRBD2. CDR3 in DNA: TGTGCCAGCAGCTCCGAGAATGTGGGACTAGCGGGAGGATTTGTTAACATTCAGTACTTC. Translating gives CASSSENVGLAGGFVNIQYF. The entire variable domain, with the rest obtained from reference TRBV7-8 and TRBJ2-4, is as follows: GAGVSQSPRYKVAKRGQDVALRCDPISGHVSLFWYQQALGQGPEFLTYFQNEAQLDKSGLPSDRFFAERPEGSVSTLKIQRTQQEDSAVYLCASSSENVGLAGGFVNIQYFGAGTRLSVL.